Below, 23 T cell receptor beta chains from the same sample are listed, as sequenced in a study of cytomegalovirus exposure and HLA in healthy donors. It was with 60 Vbeta and 13 Jbeta primers that the PCR ran. The protocol was immunoSEQ multiplex PCR, while the TCRdb copy is restricted to in-frame clones and leaves out a portion. The listing records around 100,000 clones. The material sequenced was PBMCs. These TCRs come from a middle-aged man in good health and CMV-seronegative.

The V call is TRBV10-2, the J call TRBJ1-3; D is uncertain. Trimming took 4 bases from V and 7 from J, leaving 11 bases between them. Germline V gene lookup returns CDR1 WSHSY and CDR2 SAAADI. The CDR3 is made up of 13 amino acids. The CDR3: CASSVAGYNTIYF. DNA for the CDR3: TGCGCCAGCAGTGTTGCAGGTTACAACACCATATATTTT.

The rearrangement joins TRBV6-1 to TRBJ1-2; TRBD1 aligns across 9 bases. V lost 4 bases, J lost 2 bases, and 2 bases stayed unmatched. The CDR3 runs to 14 residues. Germline CDR1 is MNHNS and CDR2 is SASEGT. CDR3 residues: CASSGDRANYGYTF. As DNA, the CDR3 is TGTGCCAGCAGTGGGGACAGGGCCAACTATGGCTACACCTTC.

The chain joins TRBV10-3 to TRBJ1-2; D is undetermined. Looked up from germline, CDR1 is ENHRY and CDR2 is SYGVKD. CDR3 length equals 12 residues. V was trimmed by 2 bases and J by 8 bases, leaving 9 bases between them. CDR3 nucleotide sequence: TGTGCCATCAGTGAGGTGTCAGCGGGCTACACCTTC. It is translated as CAISEVSAGYTF.

This chain joins TRBV6-1 and TRBJ1-5, with 7 bases identical to TRBD1. The V and J ends lost 3 bases and 4 bases, in that order; junction bases with no gene match: 3. CDR1 and CDR2 from the germline V gene are MNHNS and SASEGT. This CDR3 contains 14 residues. The CDR3 protein is CASSDRQGNQPQHF. In DNA, the CDR3 is TGTGCCAGCAGTGATCGACAGGGAAATCAGCCCCAGCATTTT.

The V gene is TRBV4-3, the J gene TRBJ1-1; possible D gene TRBD1, 5 bases. CDR3 length: 14 residues. Per the germline V gene, CDR1 is LGHNA and CDR2 is YSLEER. Trimming removed 8 bases from V and 4 bases from J, with 17 bases in between. CDR3 nucleotide sequence: TGCGCCAGCGCCACGTCCGGTAGGGGCACTGAAGCTTTCTTT. Translating gives CASATSGRGTEAFF.

The J gene is TRBJ2-1, the V gene TRBV5-6; 11 bases align to TRBD2. V trimming: 4 bases; J trimming: 5 bases; junction bases outside the gene matches: 11. Germline V lookup: CDR1 SGHDT, CDR2 YYEEEE. This CDR3 comprises 17 residues. The CDR3, as DNA: TGTGCCAGCAGCAGCCCGCCCGGGACTAGCGGCGACAATGAGCAGTTCTTC. Its translation: CASSSPPGTSGDNEQFF.

This chain connects TRBV5-1 to TRBJ1-2; 7 nucleotides line up with TRBD1. Germline lookup yields CDR1 SGHRS and CDR2 YFSETQ. J gave up 4 bases and V 4 bases, and 7 bases lay outside the gene matches. The CDR3 is made up of 14 amino acids. Written as DNA, the CDR3 is TGCGCCAGCAGCCTGGGGGCAGGGGGCTATGGCTACACCTTC. It is translated as CASSLGAGGYGYTF.

The chain is built from TRBV18 and TRBJ2-7, with TRBD1 as a possible D gene (5 bases). Per germline, CDR1 KGHSH and CDR2 LQKENI. The V gene lost 3 bases and the J gene lost 4 bases, with 16 bases spanning the gap. The CDR3 sequence is 15 residues long. CDR3 in DNA: TGTGCCAGCTCACCGGATCTTGACAGTTTATACGAGCAGTACTTC. Its protein product is CASSPDLDSLYEQYF.

This rearrangement joins TRBV7-8 to TRBJ1-4; 11 nucleotides line up with TRBD1. The trim removed 4 bases at V and 4 bases at J, leaving 8 bases unmatched. The germline V gene encodes CDR1 SGHVS and CDR2 FQNEAQ. The CDR3 is 17 amino acids. CDR3 bases: TGTGCCAGCAGCTCAGGACAGGGGGCGCAAAGTAATGAAAAACTGTTTTTT. As protein: CASSSGQGAQSNEKLFF.

The gene calls are TRBV6-5 and TRBJ1-1; tentatively, D is TRBD1 (5 bases). Germline lookup yields CDR1 MNHEY and CDR2 SVGAGI. This CDR3 is 13 amino acids long. V lost 5 bases and J 3 bases, leaving 10 bases between the germline ends. The DNA for the CDR3 is TGTGCCAGCAGTCTAAAAGGGGACACTGAAGCTTTCTTT. Its protein product is CASSLKGDTEAFF.

The chain carries TRBV5-1 and TRBJ2-7; D gene ambiguous. The CDR3 spans 14 residues. V was cut by 4 bases and J by 2 bases, with 13 bases left in between. CDR1 is SGHRS and CDR2 is YFSETQ in the germline V gene. The chain's CDR3 is CASSTAEVPYEQYF. The CDR3 nucleotides are TGCGCCAGCAGCACAGCCGAAGTTCCCTACGAGCAGTACTTC.

This sequence joins TRBV19 and TRBJ1-1; D is perhaps TRBD1 (5 bases). V lost 2 bases, J lost 8 bases, and 18 bases lay in between. The CDR3 spans 15 residues. Germline CDR1 LNHDA, CDR2 SQIVND (reference sequence). CDR3 sequence reads: CASSITGGAGREAFF. The CDR3 nucleotides are TGTGCCAGTAGTATAACGGGGGGAGCGGGGAGAGAAGCTTTCTTT.

The V gene is TRBV29-1, the J gene TRBJ1-2, with 8 bases matching TRBD1. The V gene's germline CDR1 is SQVTM and CDR2 ANQGSEA. J lost 3 bases, V lost 5 bases, and 8 bases had no gene match. This CDR3 spans 14 amino acids. The CDR3 here is CSVWAQGGYYGYTF. In DNA form, the CDR3 reads TGCAGCGTTTGGGCACAGGGGGGATACTATGGCTACACCTTC.

The rearrangement links TRBV9 to TRBJ2-1, with 9 bases identical to TRBD1. The V gene end was trimmed by 2 bases and the J gene end by 3 bases; junction bases not matched to a gene: 3. This CDR3 has 15 amino acids. Germline V gene lookup returns CDR1 SGDLS and CDR2 YYNGEE. The CDR3 sequence: CASSVTGGDYNEQFF. CDR3 DNA: TGTGCCAGCAGCGTGACAGGGGGTGACTACAATGAGCAGTTCTTC.

The chain is built from TRBV4-3 and TRBJ1-2, with D maybe TRBD1 (5 bases). From germline, CDR1 is LGHNA and CDR2 YSLEER. The length of the CDR3 is 15 residues. The V and J ends lost 0 bases and 1 base respectively, with 9 bases between them. The CDR3 nucleotides are TGCGCCAGCAGCCAAGATCTGACAGTTAACTATGGCTACACCTTC. It translates to CASSQDLTVNYGYTF.

The V gene is TRBV4-3, the J gene TRBJ2-5, with TRBD2 identical over 12 bases. V lost 4 bases, J lost 5 bases, and 5 bases stayed unmatched. This CDR3 spans 15 amino acids. CDR1 and CDR2 from the germline V gene are LGHNA and YSLEER. Here the CDR3 DNA reads TGCGCCAGCAGCCTCGGACTAGCGGGGAGGGAGACCCAGTACTTC. It codes for CASSLGLAGRETQYF.

This rearrangement joins TRBV15 to TRBJ1-1; D not certain. Germline V CDR1 and CDR2: LNHNV, YYDKDF (reference sequence). The CDR3 runs 15 residues. Trimming stripped 0 bases from V and 0 bases from J, with 8 bases between. The CDR3 DNA reads as TGTGCCACCAGCAGAGACCGGGGATTGAACACTGAAGCTTTCTTT. Translation gives CATSRDRGLNTEAFF.

This chain connects TRBV15 to TRBJ1-1; D is unresolved. The V end lost 5 bases, the J end lost 4 bases, and 26 bases lay between the germline ends. The CDR3 covers 18 residues. The germline gives CDR1 LNHNV, CDR2 YYDKDF (reference sequence). This chain's CDR3 is CATSSQTRRVIVGTEAFF. In DNA, the CDR3 is TGTGCCACCAGCTCGCAGACCCGGAGGGTAATTGTAGGCACTGAAGCTTTCTTT.

V usage is TRBV4-1 and J usage is TRBJ2-7; the D gene is possibly TRBD1 (6 bases). Germline CDR1 reads MGHRA; CDR2 reads YSYEKL. The CDR3 loop spans 17 amino acids. V lost 3 bases, J lost 3 bases, and 21 bases lay in between. In DNA, the CDR3 is TGCGCCAGCAGCCACCCTCCTAAGGGGGACCTCGACTACGAGCAGTACTTC. Translated: CASSHPPKGDLDYEQYF.

The chain employs TRBV16 and TRBJ1-1; D is uncertain. V was pared by 0 bases and J by 1 base, with 9 bases between. CDR3 size: 15 residues. Germline CDR1 is KGHSY and CDR2 is FQNENV. This chain's CDR3 is CASSQSWARNTEAFF. DNA for the CDR3: TGTGCCAGCAGCCAATCATGGGCGCGGAACACTGAAGCTTTCTTT.

The genes are TRBV6-5 and TRBJ1-5, with 7 nucleotides matching TRBD1. With V trimmed by 6 bases and J by 3 bases, 8 bases remained unmatched. This CDR3 is built from 15 residues. The germline V gene encodes CDR1 MNHEY and CDR2 SVGAGI. CDR3 in amino acids: CASRQGTAFNQPQHF. The CDR3 DNA follows: TGTGCCAGCAGACAAGGGACAGCCTTCAATCAGCCCCAGCATTTT.

The chain couples TRBV5-1 to TRBJ2-3; unclear D gene. Trimming left V 0 bases short and J 2 bases short, with 7 bases between. The germline V gene has CDR1 SGHRS and CDR2 YFSETQ. The CDR3 extends over 14 amino acids. The CDR3 DNA follows: TGCGCCAGCAGCTTGGACAGAAACACAGATACGCAGTATTTT. This gives the protein CASSLDRNTDTQYF.

The rearrangement uses TRBV19 and TRBJ1-1, with D possibly being TRBD1 (5 bases). This CDR3 is 13 amino acids long. CDR1 is LNHDA and CDR2 is SQIVND in the germline V gene (reference sequence). V lost 5 bases, J lost 0 bases, and 7 bases lay in between. This CDR3 is CASSPGMNTEAFF. For the CDR3, the DNA is TGTGCCAGTAGTCCAGGGATGAACACTGAAGCTTTCTTT.